In its sample, the clone carrying this TCR beta chain was seen many times. Its antigen is as yet unknown. The sample originates from a study of T cells in Graves' hyperthyroidism and ophthalmopathy. Study conclusions and caveats: In blood, most of the thyroid clonotypes expanded above 0.001 were also present.

Trimming stripped 7 bases from V and 2 bases from J, with 12 bases between. The germline gives CDR1 MNHNS, CDR2 SASEGT. CDR3 length: 14 amino acids. Using RNA transcripts as the source, TCR beta CDR3 regions were amplified. First-round RT-PCR of the TCR CDR3 relied on the HTBI primer set. TCRdb reanalysed the multiplex PCR reads using MiXCR and keeps one entry per CDR3 protein. The table lists over 450,000 distinct CDR3 sequences, around an eighth of them singletons. The J gene is TRBJ1-5, the V gene TRBV6-1; TRBD1 is a possible D gene (6 bases). The specimen was blood. The origin of this receptor is a woman aged 18 to 35 with Graves' hyperthyroidism. CDR3 sequence (DNA): TGTGCCAGCATCGGCAGGGGCGGCAATCAGCCCCAGCATTTT. It yields the protein CASIGRGGNQPQHF.